Listed below are T cell receptor beta chains from one sample, sequenced in a study. Each CDR3 protein is one row after TCRdb ran MiXCR on the 5' RACE reads. In the table there are about 10,000 distinct CDR3 sequences, 13% to 15% of which are singletons. The sample was Tregs sorted from blood. Receptors originate from a female donor with breast cancer. Both conserved end residues are part of each CDR3. The D gene is left open where the match is weak. Expanded clones are given a class, and other clones once, few, many or no size at all.

J: TRBJ1-6
length: 15
D: .
size: few
V: TRBV12-3/TRBV12-4
CDR3: CASRLQEAVNSPLHF

J: TRBJ1-1
length: 14
D: .
size: medium-sized
V: TRBV5-1
CDR3: CASSLNGGNTEAFF

J: TRBJ2-5
length: 12
D: .
size: many
V: TRBV5-1
CDR3: CASSLDQETQYF

J: TRBJ2-1
length: 15
D: .
size: .
V: TRBV5-1
CDR3: CASSLGDPSYNEQFF

J: TRBJ2-3
length: 14
D: .
size: few
V: TRBV29-1
CDR3: CSREKGGGTVTQYF

J: TRBJ2-7
length: 12
D: .
size: medium-sized
V: TRBV7-6
CDR3: CASSSTGNEQYF

J: TRBJ2-7
length: 16
D: TRBD1
size: many
V: TRBV9
CDR3: CASSVGAQGAGYEQYF

J: TRBJ1-1
length: 17
D: .
size: medium-sized
V: TRBV5-1
CDR3: CASKRQAIAPIAAEAFF

J: TRBJ2-7
length: 17
D: .
size: few
V: TRBV18
CDR3: CASSPPGQANNHYEQYF

J: TRBJ2-3
length: 15
D: .
size: medium-sized
V: TRBV7-2
CDR3: CASSLATGVGDTQYF

J: TRBJ2-7
length: 15
D: TRBD1
size: .
V: TRBV20-1
CDR3: CSARDPDRRSYEQYF

J: TRBJ2-1
length: 12
D: .
size: medium-sized
V: TRBV7-2
CDR3: CASSLVTNEQFF

J: TRBJ2-2
length: 15
D: .
size: .
V: TRBV7-2
CDR3: CASSLRSLNTGELFF

J: TRBJ1-5
length: 18
D: .
size: many
V: TRBV12-3/TRBV12-4
CDR3: CASSLGRDGIYSNQPQHF

J: TRBJ2-7
length: 16
D: TRBD2
size: many
V: TRBV6-6
CDR3: CASSTSSGRGSYEQYF

J: TRBJ1-1
length: 13
D: .
size: medium-sized
V: TRBV5-1
CDR3: CASSLEPGSEAFF

J: TRBJ2-5
length: 16
D: .
size: .
V: TRBV7-6
CDR3: CASSLAQAGSRETQYF

J: TRBJ2-1
length: 15
D: TRBD1
size: many
V: TRBV5-1
CDR3: CASRQGGQGFDEQFF

J: TRBJ2-1
length: 16
D: .
size: .
V: TRBV10-3
CDR3: CAISERKIRGYNEQFF

J: TRBJ2-1
length: 16
D: TRBD2
size: medium-sized
V: TRBV24-1
CDR3: CATSDLASGSPNEQFF

J: TRBJ2-2
length: 12
D: .
size: many
V: TRBV20-1
CDR3: CSAEGRSGELFF

J: TRBJ1-1
length: 18
D: .
size: medium-sized
V: TRBV7-8
CDR3: CASSLGVLGVRFNPEAFF

J: TRBJ2-1
length: 21
D: TRBD2
size: medium-sized
V: TRBV11-2
CDR3: CASSLASVRTPRLAVYNEQFF

J: TRBJ2-2
length: 15
D: TRBD2
size: .
V: TRBV29-1
CDR3: CSVRGLAGVTGELFF

J: TRBJ2-3
length: 16
D: TRBD2
size: medium-sized
V: TRBV7-9
CDR3: CASRPAGARLTDTQYF

J: TRBJ1-2
length: 13
D: TRBD1
size: medium-sized
V: TRBV6-5
CDR3: CASRKTGVYGYTF

J: TRBJ2-1
length: 12
D: .
size: .
V: TRBV18
CDR3: CASSPNNNEQFF

J: TRBJ1-5
length: 14
D: .
size: many
V: TRBV12-3/TRBV12-4
CDR3: CASSLRESNQPQHF

J: TRBJ1-1
length: 13
D: .
size: many
V: TRBV7-9
CDR3: CASSSPARADAFF

J: TRBJ2-2
length: 12
D: .
size: .
V: TRBV12-3/TRBV12-4
CDR3: CASSLYTGELFF

J: TRBJ1-2
length: 13
D: TRBD1
size: many
V: TRBV7-2
CDR3: CASSLGTGGGYTF

J: TRBJ1-1
length: 17
D: .
size: .
V: TRBV20-1
CDR3: CSARLPGTTAWNTEAFF

J: TRBJ2-3
length: 13
D: .
size: medium-sized
V: TRBV20-1
CDR3: CSAIRQRTDTQYF

J: TRBJ1-3
length: 16
D: .
size: .
V: TRBV6-5
CDR3: CASSYAIDRSGNTIYF

J: TRBJ1-5
length: 14
D: .
size: .
V: TRBV12-3/TRBV12-4
CDR3: CASSLVGSNQPQHF

J: TRBJ2-3
length: 17
D: .
size: many
V: TRBV2
CDR3: CASSEGYSLLSADTQYF

J: TRBJ2-5
length: 15
D: TRBD2
size: .
V: TRBV5-1
CDR3: CPSNTGRAFQETQYF

J: TRBJ2-1
length: 13
D: .
size: many
V: TRBV5-1
CDR3: CASSLALGNEQFF

J: TRBJ2-7
length: 14
D: .
size: many
V: TRBV5-5
CDR3: CASSVLGGRYEQYF

J: TRBJ2-7
length: 15
D: TRBD2
size: many
V: TRBV7-3
CDR3: CASSKLAGGSYEQYF

J: TRBJ1-4
length: 16
D: .
size: many
V: TRBV3-1
CDR3: CASSQDPVARNEKLFF

J: TRBJ1-1
length: 14
D: .
size: .
V: TRBV11-3
CDR3: CASSLEGADNEAFF

J: TRBJ2-3
length: 15
D: .
size: .
V: TRBV4-2
CDR3: CASSQRLANPDTQYF

J: TRBJ2-5
length: 16
D: TRBD2
size: medium-sized
V: TRBV28
CDR3: CASSSTSGRAVETQYF